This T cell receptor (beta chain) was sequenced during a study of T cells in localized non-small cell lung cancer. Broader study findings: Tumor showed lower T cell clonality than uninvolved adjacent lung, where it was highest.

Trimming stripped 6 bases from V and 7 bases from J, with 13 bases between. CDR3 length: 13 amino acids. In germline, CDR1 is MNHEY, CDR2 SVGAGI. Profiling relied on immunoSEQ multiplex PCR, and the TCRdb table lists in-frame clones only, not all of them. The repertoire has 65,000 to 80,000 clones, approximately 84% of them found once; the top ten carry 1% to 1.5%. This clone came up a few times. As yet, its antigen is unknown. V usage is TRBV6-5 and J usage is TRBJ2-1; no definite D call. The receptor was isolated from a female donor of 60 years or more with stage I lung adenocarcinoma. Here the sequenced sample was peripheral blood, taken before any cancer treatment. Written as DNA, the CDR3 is TGTGCCAGCAGCACGGGTCTGGGGAATGAGCAGTTCTTC. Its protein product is CASSTGLGNEQFF.